The 13 T cell receptor beta chains below were found in one sample sequenced in a study of blood T cell repertoires in COVID-19. The method was immunoSEQ multiplex PCR; TCRdb's version includes in-frame clones alone and lacks a portion of them. The sample carries under 300,000 clones, approximately 80% recorded once. Material: peripheral blood. The receptors here all came from a woman younger than 30 with acute or convalescent COVID-19.

The chain combines TRBV5-4 with TRBJ2-7; TRBD2 aligns across 9 bases. Unmatched junction bases numbered 4, after V lost 0 bases and J lost 0 bases. The germline gives CDR1 SGHNT, CDR2 YYREEE (reference sequence). CDR3 length: 16 amino acids. The CDR3 DNA follows: TGTGCCAGCAGCTTGGGGGATAGCGGGAGCTCCTACGAGCAGTACTTC. As protein: CASSLGDSGSSYEQYF. Full variable domain (rest looked up from reference TRBV5-4 and TRBJ2-7): ETGVTQSPTHLIKTRGQQVTLRCSSQSGHNTVSWYQQALGQGPQFIFQYYREEENGRGNFPPRFSGLQFPNYSSELNVNALELDDSALYLCASSLGDSGSSYEQYFGPGTRLTVT.

The J gene is TRBJ2-5, the V gene TRBV15, with a tentative D call TRBD2 (7 bases). Germline V CDR1 and CDR2: LNHNV, YYDKDF (reference sequence). V was cut by 1 base and J by 4 bases, with 19 bases left in between. The CDR3 is made up of 17 amino acids. The CDR3 DNA reads TGTGCCACCAGCAGAGGGGGGGCGGGAGAAACGGGAGAGACCCAGTACTTC. Translating gives CATSRGGAGETGETQYF.

This clone has only one observation. The rearrangement uses TRBV5-6 and TRBJ2-7, with TRBD2 matching over 10 bases. V dropped 4 bases and J dropped 0; count of bases not matched to a gene: 4. The germline V gene has CDR1 SGHDT and CDR2 YYEEEE. The CDR3 extends over 15 amino acids. The CDR3 nucleotides read TGTGCCAGCAGCCTTACTAGCGGGGTCTCCTACGAGCAGTACTTC. It translates to CASSLTSGVSYEQYF.

This chain joins TRBV7-2 and TRBJ2-7; D perhaps matches TRBD1 (6 bases). CDR3 length equals 14 residues. Germline V gene data show CDR1 as SGHTA and CDR2 as FQGNSA. V lost 5 bases and J lost 2, with 13 bases in between. As DNA, the CDR3 is TGTGCCAGCAGCCCCAACAGGGCGGCCTACGAGCAGTACTTC. It codes for CASSPNRAAYEQYF.

J is TRBJ1-1 and V is TRBV6-1; D is ambiguous. The CDR3 sequence is 12 residues long. V lost 3 bases and J 0 bases, leaving 2 bases between the germline ends. Germline V gene data show CDR1 as MNHNS and CDR2 as SASEGT. The CDR3 loop reads CASSDMNTEAFF. CDR3 DNA: TGTGCCAGCAGTGATATGAACACTGAAGCTTTCTTT.

V gene TRBV11-2 combines with J gene TRBJ1-2, with a tentative D call TRBD1 (5 bases). Germline V gene lookup returns CDR1 SGHAT and CDR2 FQNNGV. V was clipped by 1 base and J by 3 bases, with 21 bases between them. There are 18 residues in the CDR3. CDR3 protein: CASSLGRGNRDWDYGYTF. The CDR3 DNA is TGTGCCAGCAGCTTAGGTAGAGGGAACCGGGACTGGGACTATGGCTACACCTTC.

This chain connects TRBV24-1 to TRBJ2-5; 8 bases are a match to TRBD2. The ends lost 4 bases at V and 2 bases at J; junction bases unmatched: 8. The CDR3 spans 16 residues. Germline values: CDR1 KGHDR, CDR2 SFDVKD. CDR3 loop: CATSDRYGTRQETQYF. The CDR3, as DNA: TGTGCCACCAGTGACCGTTACGGGACTAGACAAGAGACCCAGTACTTC.

The chain recombines TRBV4-3 with TRBJ2-5; tentative D call: TRBD1 (5 bases). Germline CDR1 is LGHNA and CDR2 is YSLEER. The CDR3 is 13 amino acids. Trimming removed 6 bases from V and 2 bases from J, with 10 bases in between. The CDR3 region is CASSQTVQETQYF. The DNA of the CDR3 is TGCGCCAGCAGTCAGACAGTTCAAGAGACCCAGTACTTC.

This clone was recorded a few times. The rearrangement joins TRBV9 to TRBJ2-1; D is ambiguous. Germline V gene data show CDR1 as SGDLS and CDR2 as YYNGEE. Trimming removed 2 bases from V and 6 bases from J, with 15 bases in between. The CDR3 is 15 residues long. This chain's CDR3 is CASSVSSFRSNEQFF. The CDR3 nucleotides read TGTGCCAGCAGCGTGTCCTCGTTTCGCAGCAATGAGCAGTTCTTC.

The genes are TRBV4-3 and TRBJ1-6; 9 bases are shared with TRBD1. V shed 5 bases and J 8 bases; nucleotides not matched to a gene: 13. CDR1 is LGHNA, CDR2 YSLEER, per germline. This CDR3 spans 17 amino acids. For the CDR3, the DNA is TGCGCCAGCAGCGAAGGCGTAACGACAGGGGGTTATTCACCCCTCCACTTT. Protein: CASSEGVTTGGYSPLHF.

This clone was seen once. The V and J genes are TRBV10-2 and TRBJ2-7; TRBD2 agrees at 10 bases. The CDR3 loop spans 16 amino acids. Trimming took 6 bases from V and 3 from J; bases not matched to a gene: 11. Germline V gene lookup returns CDR1 WSHSY and CDR2 SAAADI. CDR3 coding DNA: TGCGCCAGCAGACGAGGGGGACTAGCGCTGGGCTACGAGCAGTACTTC. Amino acids: CASRRGGLALGYEQYF.

The genes are TRBV5-5 and TRBJ1-1; 10 nucleotides agree with TRBD1. The CDR3 loop spans 16 amino acids. Looked up from germline, CDR1 is SGHKS and CDR2 is YYEKEE (reference sequence). V shed 0 bases and J 7 bases; nucleotides not matched to a gene: 9. DNA of the CDR3: TGTGCCAGCAGCTTGGGAGGACAGGGGGAGTTGGTTGAAGCTTTCTTT. It is translated as CASSLGGQGELVEAFF. Using reference TRBV5-5 and TRBJ1-1 for the parts outside the CDR3, the full variable domain is DAGVTQSPTHLIKTRGQQVTLRCSPISGHKSVSWYQQVLGQGPQFIFQYYEKEERGRGNFPDRFSARQFPNYSSELNVNALLLGDSALYLCASSLGGQGELVEAFFGQGTRLTVV.

V usage is TRBV6-5 and J usage is TRBJ1-1; 10 nucleotides align to TRBD1. The CDR3 spans 15 residues. Trimming at V came to 4 bases and at J to 4 bases, leaving 6 bases not matched to a gene. CDR1 and CDR2 from the germline V gene are MNHEY and SVGAGI. The CDR3 is CASSSDRGQVTEAFF. The CDR3 coding sequence is TGTGCCAGCAGTTCCGACAGGGGGCAGGTCACTGAAGCTTTCTTT.